The entry that follows covers one T cell receptor beta chain sequence. The data stem from a study of blood T cell repertoires in COVID-19. On the study more broadly: The study drew acute and convalescent COVID-19 samples from the United States, Italy and Spain. In each case, the material was cDNA or gDNA derived from T cells, B-cell-depleted T cells, or PBMCs.

Germline CDR1 reads GTSNPN; CDR2 reads SVGIG (reference sequence). The CDR3 is 14 residues long. V was clipped by 3 bases and J by 5 bases; unmatched bases: 4. Original methodology: Quantification of nucleated cells was approximated via reference gene primer amplification. Sequencing was performed with immunoSEQ multiplex PCR; in TCRdb, only in-frame clones are kept and a portion is missing. V and J calls and clone size are copied from that table; D and trimming were computed from the DNA. This repertoire shows around 130,000 clones, around nine tenths found once; its top ten account for roughly a tenth.

Sequenced: peripheral blood. This TCR derives from a man between 60 and 70 years old with active or convalescent COVID-19. V is TRBV30 and J is TRBJ1-5; 10 nucleotides align to TRBD1. The CDR3 sequence: CAWSKGQGYQPQHF. As DNA, the CDR3 is TGTGCCTGGAGCAAGGGACAGGGGTATCAGCCCCAGCATTTT.